The rows below give T cell receptor beta chains drawn from one sample of a study of blood T cell repertoires in COVID-19. The repertoire was sequenced with immunoSEQ multiplex PCR; TCRdb's copy has only in-frame clones and lacks some. The table shows 100,000 to 150,000 clones, with around 90% occurring only once. The sample was peripheral blood. Receptors were obtained from a man aged 45 to 65 with COVID-19, enrolled during active disease. CDR3s include the opening cysteine and the closing phenylalanine or tryptophan. The order of the fields is CDR3 DNA, CDR3 protein, D gene, J gene, CDR3 length, V gene, clone size. A D gene is named only where the DNA matches it firmly. The size of a clone is reported for some rows only, either as once, few or many, or as a class for expanded clones.

TGTGCCAGCTGTGGAGGACTACCTAACACCGGGGAGCTGTTTTTT,CASCGGLPNTGELFF,.,TRBJ2-2,15,TRBV2,.
TGTGCCAGTAGGGACAGGGGATGGAGTGAAGCTTTCTTT,CASRDRGWSEAFF,TRBD1,TRBJ1-1,13,TRBV19,once
TGTGCCTGGAGTCTCCTAGGGGCCAACGTCCTGACTTTC,CAWSLLGANVLTF,.,TRBJ2-6,13,TRBV30,.
TGTGCCAGCAGCTTAGGACAGACGATGAGCTACGAGCAGTACTTC,CASSLGQTMSYEQYF,.,TRBJ2-7,15,TRBV7-2,.
TGTGCCAGCAGTGACTCGGGAAGGGGGAATGAGCAGTTCTTC,CASSDSGRGNEQFF,.,TRBJ2-1,14,TRBV6-5,.
TGTGCCAGCAGTCTAGGGACAGGGTACGAGCAGTACTTC,CASSLGTGYEQYF,TRBD1,TRBJ2-7,13,TRBV28,.
TGTGCCAGCTCTAGACAGGGACTGAATGAGCAGTTCTTC,CASSRQGLNEQFF,.,TRBJ2-1,13,TRBV18,.
TGTGCCAGCAGCTTACGGGACAGGGTGGGAGTATCCGGGGCCAACGTCCTGACTTTC,CASSLRDRVGVSGANVLTF,TRBD1,TRBJ2-6,19,TRBV7-3,once
TGTGCCAGCAGGAGGGCCGGGTGGGATGAGCAGTTCTTC,CASRRAGWDEQFF,.,TRBJ2-1,13,TRBV6-5,.
TGTGCCAGCTCACCAAGGAGACTAGAAACGGGCAATGAGCAGTTCTTC,CASSPRRLETGNEQFF,.,TRBJ2-1,16,TRBV18,.
TGTGCCACCAGCAGAGGGAATAGCGGGAGCAATGAGCAGTTCTTC,CATSRGNSGSNEQFF,TRBD2,TRBJ2-1,15,TRBV15,.
TGTGCCAGCAGCTTGGATGGGACTTTGTCTACGGAGACCCAGTACTTC,CASSLDGTLSTETQYF,.,TRBJ2-5,16,TRBV5-4,.
TGTGCCAGCAGCACAGGGGGCAGGTACGAGCAGTACTTC,CASSTGGRYEQYF,TRBD1,TRBJ2-7,13,TRBV28,.
TGTGCCAGCAGCTTAACCGGGACAGGGCGAGATACGCAGTATTTT,CASSLTGTGRDTQYF,TRBD1,TRBJ2-3,15,TRBV5-5,.
TGCGCCAGCAGCTTGGAATCACCGGGATACGAGCAGTACTTC,CASSLESPGYEQYF,.,TRBJ2-7,14,TRBV5-1,.
TGTGCCAGCAGCTTACGGAGGACTAGCGGTTACAATGAGCAGTTCTTC,CASSLRRTSGYNEQFF,TRBD2,TRBJ2-1,16,TRBV7-2,few
TGCGCCAGCAGCCTAGGCGGGGATGAGCAGTTCTTC,CASSLGGDEQFF,.,TRBJ2-1,12,TRBV5-1,.
TGTGCCAGCAGCTTAGGGGACACCGGGGAGCTGTTTTTT,CASSLGDTGELFF,.,TRBJ2-2,13,TRBV5-5,.
TGCAGCGCGCTAGGGGGGACAGGGGTCCTAGCCAAAAACATTCAGTACTTC,CSALGGTGVLAKNIQYF,TRBD1,TRBJ2-4,17,TRBV29-1,.
TGTGCCTGGAGTTCCTTGTTGAGACTAGCGGGAGGGTTGGAGGAGACCCAGTACTTC,CAWSSLLRLAGGLEETQYF,TRBD2,TRBJ2-5,19,TRBV30,.
TGTGCCAGCAGTTTGATCAGGGAGGTCGAGACCCAGTACTTC,CASSLIREVETQYF,.,TRBJ2-5,14,TRBV28,.
TGTGCCAGCAGAGACTCGGGACAGGGTATGCACGAGCAGTACTTC,CASRDSGQGMHEQYF,TRBD1,TRBJ2-7,15,TRBV28,.
TGTGCCTCTAACCCCTCCTCTGGGGCCAACGTCCTGACTTTC,CASNPSSGANVLTF,.,TRBJ2-6,14,TRBV2,.
TGTGCCAGCACTCTGGACAGAGGAGAAAAACTGTTTTTT,CASTLDRGEKLFF,.,TRBJ1-4,13,TRBV7-9,.
TGCAGTGCTCTCGGGGATACGCAGTATTTT,CSALGDTQYF,.,TRBJ2-3,10,TRBV20-1,.
TGTGCCAGCAGCTTAGCGGGGGCGGACACTGAAGCTTTCTTT,CASSLAGADTEAFF,.,TRBJ1-1,14,TRBV7-9,.
TGTGCCAGCACGTTTGGCAATCAGCCCCAGCATTTT,CASTFGNQPQHF,.,TRBJ1-5,12,TRBV2,.
TGTGCCAGCATACAAGGAGGAGGTGGGACCGGGGAGCTGTTTTTT,CASIQGGGGTGELFF,.,TRBJ2-2,15,TRBV28,.
TGTGCCAGCAGTGAGGGACTAAACGGTTACGTCCAGTACTTC,CASSEGLNGYVQYF,TRBD2,TRBJ2-7,14,TRBV6-1,.
TGTGCCAGCAGCCTTACAGGGATCAATTCACCCCTCCACTTT,CASSLTGINSPLHF,.,TRBJ1-6,14,TRBV6-5,once
TGTGCCACCGTGGGACGCGGGGAGTGGAACTATGGCTACACCTTC,CATVGRGEWNYGYTF,.,TRBJ1-2,15,TRBV19,.
TGTGCCAGCAGTCGACTAGCGGGAAATGAGCAGTTCTTC,CASSRLAGNEQFF,TRBD2,TRBJ2-1,13,TRBV3-1/TRBV3-2,once
TGTGCCAGCAGTTTTCGGACTAGCGGAGCCAGCACAGATACGCAGTATTTT,CASSFRTSGASTDTQYF,TRBD2,TRBJ2-3,17,TRBV6-2/TRBV6-3,.
TGTGCCAGTACCCCGCCGGCTAGCGCGGCCTACAATGAGCAGTTCTTC,CASTPPASAAYNEQFF,.,TRBJ2-1,16,TRBV19,.
TGTGCCAGCAGCAAGACTCGCGGCGGCAGGGAGAACACTGAAGCTTTCTTT,CASSKTRGGRENTEAFF,.,TRBJ1-1,17,TRBV21-1,.
TGCAGCGGGGACAGGGAGAATACGCAGTATTTT,CSGDRENTQYF,TRBD1,TRBJ2-3,11,TRBV29-1,.
TGTGCCATTAGCTTAGGGACTTCCAATGAGCAGTTCTTC,CAISLGTSNEQFF,.,TRBJ2-1,13,TRBV6-5,.
TGTGCCAGCAGATCTAGCGGTACCTACGAGCAGTACTTC,CASRSSGTYEQYF,TRBD2,TRBJ2-7,13,TRBV27,.
TGTGCCAGCTCACCATGGCGGGAGACGCTAGATACGCAGTATTTT,CASSPWRETLDTQYF,TRBD2,TRBJ2-3,15,TRBV18,.
TGTGCCAGCAGCCGACTCTACGAGCAGTACTTC,CASSRLYEQYF,.,TRBJ2-7,11,TRBV28,.
TGTGCCACTACAGGGGGCGCGGGAATTCAAGAGACCCAGTACTTC,CATTGGAGIQETQYF,TRBD1,TRBJ2-5,15,TRBV19,.